Listed here are 28 T cell receptor beta chains from one sample, sequenced in a study of PD-1 blockade in mismatch repair-deficient tumors. Assay used: immunoSEQ multiplex PCR; TCRdb lists only in-frame clones, some missing. This sample yields about 130,000 clones, of which around nine tenths are seen a single time; about 10% belongs to the top ten. The sequences come from peripheral blood, collected 72 weeks after starting pembrolizumab. Receptor source: an adult with mismatch repair-deficient cancer.

The CDR3: CATEPRPSHNEQFF. In DNA form, the CDR3 reads TGTGCCACCGAACCTAGACCCTCTCACAATGAGCAGTTCTTC. This chain joins TRBV15 and TRBJ2-1, with no clear D. Germline CDR1 reads LNHNV; CDR2 reads YYDKDF (reference sequence). The CDR3 consists of 14 residues. V lost 8 bases and J lost 5, with 16 bases in between.

The chain employs TRBV15 and TRBJ1-1, with 9 bases lining up with TRBD1. J was trimmed by 6 bases and V by 5 bases; bases with no gene match: 13. The CDR3 runs 16 residues. Germline CDR1 reads LNHNV; CDR2 reads YYDKDF (reference sequence). DNA of the CDR3: TGTGCCACCAGCCCCGTGCCATGGGACAGGGCGGCTGAAGCTTTCTTT. It translates to CATSPVPWDRAAEAFF.

The chain couples TRBV4-3 to TRBJ1-5; D perhaps matches TRBD1 (5 bases). The CDR3 runs to 13 residues. CDR1 LGHNA and CDR2 YSLEER come from the germline V gene. V was cut by 7 bases and J by 5 bases, with 12 bases left in between. The CDR3 DNA reads TGCGCCAGCACCCAGGGAAGATATCAGCCCCAGCATTTT. This gives the protein CASTQGRYQPQHF.

This clone appeared a single time. The chain uses TRBV12-5 and TRBJ2-1; TRBD2 matches at 9 bases. Germline values: CDR1 LGHNT, CDR2 FRNRAP. The CDR3 consists of 15 residues. The V and J ends lost 2 bases and 7 bases, in that order; junction bases with no gene match: 6. CDR3 sequence (DNA): TGTGCTAGTGGTTTGAGGGTAGCGGGAGTAAATGAGCAGTTCTTC. This codes for CASGLRVAGVNEQFF.

The V gene is TRBV9, the J gene TRBJ2-3; 8 bases line up with TRBD2. Germline V gives CDR1 SGDLS, CDR2 YYNGEE. This CDR3 region has 15 residues. Unmatched junction bases numbered 3, after V lost 2 bases and J lost 1 base. This CDR3 reads CASSVSGGGTDTQYF. The CDR3 nucleotides are TGTGCCAGCAGCGTCTCGGGAGGGGGCACAGATACGCAGTATTTT.

J is TRBJ2-7 and V is TRBV30; D call uncertain. This CDR3 region has 13 residues. Looked up from germline, CDR1 is GTSNPN and CDR2 is SVGIG (reference sequence). With 6 bases removed from V and 4 bases from J, the gap between germline ends came to 16 bases. The CDR3 nucleotides are TGTGCCTGCTCTTCCAGTCCCAGGTACGAGCAGTACTTC. It is translated as CACSSSPRYEQYF.

For this clone: The same CDR3 also results from other DNA sequences found in this sample. The V gene is TRBV19, the J gene TRBJ1-1, with 8 bases identical to TRBD1. This CDR3 has 12 residues. Unmatched junction bases numbered 1, after V lost 6 bases and J lost 4 bases. Germline V gene lookup returns CDR1 LNHDA and CDR2 SQIVND (reference sequence). The CDR3 is CASRDRGTEAFF. Here the CDR3 DNA reads TGTGCCAGTAGAGACAGGGGCACTGAAGCTTTCTTT. Looking up the rest from reference TRBV19 and TRBJ1-1 gives the full variable domain: DGGITQSPKYLFRKEGQNVTLSCEQNLNHDAMYWYRQDPGQGLRLIYYSQIVNDFQKGDIAEGYSVSREKKESFPLTVTSAQKNPTAFYLCASRDRGTEAFFGQGTRLTVV.

This chain links TRBV7-2 with TRBJ2-1; D is undetermined. Deletions cut 0 bases from V and 10 bases from J, with 4 bases between. This CDR3 has 11 amino acids. Germline CDR1 reads SGHTA; CDR2 reads FQGNSA. In DNA form, the CDR3 reads TGTGCCAGCAGCTTAGCTGGAGAGCAGTTCTTC. Residues: CASSLAGEQFF.

This clone was seen only a few times. The V and J genes are TRBV4-1 and TRBJ1-2; 8 positions match TRBD1. Germline CDR1 reads MGHRA; CDR2 reads YSYEKL. The ends lost 3 bases at V and 6 bases at J; junction bases unmatched: 3. The length of the CDR3 is 13 residues. Here the CDR3 reads CASSHRTGNGYTF. The CDR3 DNA reads as TGCGCCAGCAGCCACAGGACAGGGAATGGCTACACCTTC.

The rearrangement links TRBV7-2 to TRBJ2-3, with 7 bases identical to TRBD2. The CDR3 has 16 amino acids. Germline trimming cut 1 base from V and 3 bases from J; bases unmatched to any gene: 7. Germline CDR1 SGHTA, CDR2 FQGNSA. CDR3 in DNA: TGTGCCAGCAGCTTAGGAGCGGGATATGGGACAGATACGCAGTATTTT. Translation gives CASSLGAGYGTDTQYF.

The rearrangement uses TRBV4-1 and TRBJ1-6; 9 nucleotides agree with TRBD1. This CDR3 spans 17 amino acids. CDR1 and CDR2 from the germline V gene are MGHRA and YSYEKL. V dropped 6 bases and J dropped 5; count of bases not matched to a gene: 11. The CDR3 DNA follows: TGCGCCAGCAGGGGGATCGGACAGGGGTGGGATAATTCACCCCTCCACTTT. Its protein is CASRGIGQGWDNSPLHF.

The V gene is TRBV28, the J gene TRBJ1-5; the D gene is possibly TRBD1 (5 bases). Germline CDR1 is MDHEN and CDR2 is SYDVKM. The CDR3 length is 15 residues. Trimming took 1 base from V and 4 from J, leaving 11 bases between them. The CDR3 loop is CASSLLGGRNQPQHF. The CDR3 DNA is TGTGCCAGCAGTTTATTGGGGGGGAGGAATCAGCCCCAGCATTTT.

The rearrangement links TRBV27 to TRBJ1-5; 7 bases align to TRBD1. V trimming: 2 bases; J trimming: 6 bases; junction bases outside the gene matches: 10. Germline assignment: CDR1 MNHEY and CDR2 SMNVEV (reference sequence). The CDR3 is 16 amino acids. CDR3 coding DNA: TGTGCCAGCAGTTTAATCTCGGCAGGGGGGAGTCAGCCCCAGCATTTT. Protein sequence: CASSLISAGGSQPQHF.

The genes are TRBV29-1 and TRBJ2-1; D is perhaps TRBD2 (6 bases). Germline CDR1 reads SQVTM; CDR2 reads ANQGSEA. This CDR3 comprises 21 residues. V was cut by 0 bases and J by 5 bases, with 32 bases left in between. In DNA, the CDR3 is TGCAGCGTTGAAGATTTCATTGGGATTTCTTTGGCGGGACCTACTGACAATGAGCAGTTCTTC. Its translation: CSVEDFIGISLAGPTDNEQFF.

The rearrangement uses TRBV11-2 and TRBJ2-1; D is possibly TRBD2 (6 bases). CDR1 and CDR2 from the germline V gene are SGHAT and FQNNGV. This CDR3 is built from 16 residues. V was pared by 5 bases and J by 3 bases, with 17 bases between. CDR3 in DNA: TGTGCCAGCAGCCCGCCGGTCTGGCGGGGCTACAATGAGCAGTTCTTC. Encoded protein: CASSPPVWRGYNEQFF.

This chain links TRBV27 with TRBJ2-7, with 15 bases matching TRBD2. The CDR3 has 17 residues. Germline V gene data show CDR1 as MNHEY and CDR2 as SMNVEV (reference sequence). The junction had 8 bases not matched to a gene; V was cut back by 4 bases and J by 4 bases. CDR3 bases: TGTGCCAGCAGTTCAGTTAGGACTAGCGGGAGGGGGTACGAGCAGTACTTC. It translates to CASSSVRTSGRGYEQYF.

V and J are TRBV2 and TRBJ1-4; 7 bases are shared with TRBD1. The CDR3 totals 14 residues. The junction had 5 bases not matched to a gene; V was cut back by 6 bases and J by 4 bases. Germline V gives CDR1 SNHLY, CDR2 FYNNEI. The CDR3 sequence: CASRGTVLNEKLFF. In nucleotides, the CDR3 is TGTGCCAGCAGGGGGACAGTTCTTAATGAAAAACTGTTTTTT.

This rearrangement joins TRBV9 to TRBJ2-3, with TRBD2 matching over 11 bases. Germline trimming cut 4 bases from V and 5 bases from J; bases unmatched to any gene: 9. This CDR3 spans 16 amino acids. Germline V gene lookup returns CDR1 SGDLS and CDR2 YYNGEE. CDR3 coding DNA: TGTGCCAGCAGCCTCAGGACTAGCGGGCCCGGAGATACGCAGTATTTT. Its protein is CASSLRTSGPGDTQYF.

The chain joins TRBV4-1 to TRBJ2-6, with D perhaps matching TRBD1 (5 bases). The germline V and J ends were trimmed by 1 base and 0 bases, with 16 bases remaining between them. The CDR3 totals 19 residues. The germline gives CDR1 MGHRA, CDR2 YSYEKL. CDR3 sequence: CASSQGRTLTGSGANVLTF. CDR3 nucleotides: TGCGCCAGCAGCCAAGGAAGAACCTTAACAGGCTCTGGGGCCAACGTCCTGACTTTC.

The J gene is TRBJ2-3, the V gene TRBV6-4, with D possibly TRBD2 on 6 matching bases. V was clipped by 3 bases and J by 2 bases, with 12 bases between them. This CDR3 spans 15 amino acids. From germline, CDR1 is MRHNA and CDR2 SNTAGT. In nucleotides, the CDR3 is TGTGCCAGCAGTGAGGAGACTAGTCACACAGATACGCAGTATTTT. Translating gives CASSEETSHTDTQYF.

The genes are TRBV27 and TRBJ2-5; no reliable D call. The CDR3 contains 13 residues. Germline CDR1 MNHEY, CDR2 SMNVEV (reference sequence). V lost 0 bases, J lost 5 bases, and 7 bases lay in between. Written as DNA, the CDR3 is TGTGCCAGCAGTTTATCTCGAACGGAGACCCAGTACTTC. Translation gives CASSLSRTETQYF.

The chain uses TRBV10-3 and TRBJ1-4; D is perhaps TRBD1 (6 bases). Trimming took 8 bases from V and 12 from J, leaving 16 bases between them. CDR3 length: 12 amino acids. CDR1 is ENHRY, CDR2 SYGVKD, per germline. The DNA for the CDR3 is TGTGCCATCGGCAGGGGTAATGGGGAACTGTTTTTT. Encoded protein: CAIGRGNGELFF.

This clone has ten or more counts. The chain recombines TRBV11-2 with TRBJ2-4; perhaps D is TRBD1 or TRBD2 (6 bases each). CDR3 length: 17 residues. CDR1 is SGHAT, CDR2 FQNNGV, per germline. The V gene lost 5 bases and the J gene lost 0 bases, with 17 bases spanning the gap. The DNA of the CDR3 is TGTGCCAGCAGCACAACTAGAGGGGGGTTAGCCAAAAACATTCAGTACTTC. It is translated as CASSTTRGGLAKNIQYF.

This clone was observed a few times. As DNA, the CDR3 is TGTGCCAGCAACCCGGGCGGGACCAACACTGAAGCTTTCTTT. Its protein product is CASNPGGTNTEAFF. The gene calls are TRBV7-9 and TRBJ1-1; possible D gene TRBD1, 5 bases. Trimming removed 7 bases at V and 2 bases at J, with 14 bases between. This CDR3 has 14 amino acids. The V gene's germline CDR1 is SEHNR and CDR2 FQNEAQ (reference sequence).

This chain joins TRBV11-2 and TRBJ1-4; D is possibly TRBD1 (6 bases). CDR3 size: 16 residues. Trimming stripped 5 bases from V and 0 bases from J, with 13 bases between. CDR1 SGHAT and CDR2 FQNNGV come from the germline V gene. CDR3 nucleotides: TGTGCCAGCAGCATGACAGGCGTAGCAACTAATGAAAAACTGTTTTTT. It is translated as CASSMTGVATNEKLFF.

This clone appeared a single time. CDR3 in DNA: TGTGCCAGCAGCTTAGCCGATTTTAGGGCGGAGGGAACAGATACGCAGTATTTT. It codes for CASSLADFRAEGTDTQYF. The chain carries TRBV7-2 and TRBJ2-3; weak D call: TRBD2 (6 bases). CDR3 length: 18 residues. Germline loops: CDR1 SGHTA, CDR2 FQGNSA. V was clipped by 0 bases and J by 3 bases, with 19 bases between them.

The genes are TRBV28 and TRBJ2-1; maybe TRBD1 (6 bases). CDR1 is MDHEN, CDR2 SYDVKM, per germline. Trimming took off 5 bases at V and 4 bases at J, with 15 bases between the two ends. CDR3 length: 15 residues. The CDR3: CASSTRLDRYNEQFF. CDR3 coding DNA: TGTGCCAGCAGTACGCGTTTGGACAGATACAATGAGCAGTTCTTC.

The table lists this clone with a count of one. The chain combines TRBV19 with TRBJ2-3; D is undetermined. The CDR3 is made up of 12 amino acids. Germline CDR1 is LNHDA and CDR2 is SQIVND (reference sequence). The germline V and J ends were trimmed by 3 bases and 2 bases, with 3 bases remaining between them. Here the CDR3 reads CASSISTDTQYF. CDR3 DNA: TGTGCCAGTAGTATCTCCACAGATACGCAGTATTTT.